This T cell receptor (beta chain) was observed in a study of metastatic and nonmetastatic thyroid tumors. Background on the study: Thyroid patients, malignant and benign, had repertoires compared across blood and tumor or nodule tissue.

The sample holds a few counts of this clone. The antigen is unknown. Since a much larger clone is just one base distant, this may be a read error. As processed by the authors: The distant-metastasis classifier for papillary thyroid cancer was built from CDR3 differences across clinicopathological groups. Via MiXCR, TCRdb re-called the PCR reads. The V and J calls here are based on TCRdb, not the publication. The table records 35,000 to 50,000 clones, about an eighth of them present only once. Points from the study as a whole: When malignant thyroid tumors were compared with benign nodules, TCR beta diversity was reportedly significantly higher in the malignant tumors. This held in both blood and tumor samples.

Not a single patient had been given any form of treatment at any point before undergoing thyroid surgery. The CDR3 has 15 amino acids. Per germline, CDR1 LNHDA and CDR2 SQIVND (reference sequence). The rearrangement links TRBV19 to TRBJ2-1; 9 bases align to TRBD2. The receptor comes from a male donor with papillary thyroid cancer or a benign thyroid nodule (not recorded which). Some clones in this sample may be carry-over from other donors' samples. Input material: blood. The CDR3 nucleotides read TGTGCCAGTAGTATCGGCGGGGGGGCCTACAGTGAGCAGTTCTTC. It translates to CASSIGGGAYSEQFF.